This entry lists 8 T cell receptor beta chains sequenced from one sample in a study of beta chain features in type 1 diabetes. Reverse transcribing all isolated RNA meant expressed TCRB transcripts were sequenced. This table comes from immunoSEQ multiplex PCR, and its TCRdb copy is limited to in-frame clones, with some not included. The table lists 150,000 to 160,000 clones, around 10% of them singletons. Sample: central memory CD4+ T cells from blood. These receptors all come from a man in his late teens or twenties in good health.

This clone was observed a handful of times. This chain connects TRBV11-3 to TRBJ2-4; 10 bases map to TRBD1. CDR3 length: 16 residues. Per the germline V gene, CDR1 is SGHNT and CDR2 is YENEEA. V shed 5 bases and J 0 bases; nucleotides not matched to a gene: 4. The CDR3 DNA reads as TGTGCCAGCAGCCGAGGGACAGGGGCAGCCAAAAACATTCAGTACTTC. Its protein is CASSRGTGAAKNIQYF.

This clone was observed a few times. This chain links TRBV5-4 with TRBJ2-4, with 8 bases that match TRBD1. The J segment lost 4 bases and the V segment lost 2 bases, leaving 5 bases of the junction unmatched. This CDR3 is built from 15 residues. Germline loops: CDR1 SGHNT, CDR2 YYREEE (reference sequence). The CDR3 loop is CASSLDTGGKNIQYF. The DNA for the CDR3 is TGTGCCAGCAGCTTAGACACAGGGGGGAAAAACATTCAGTACTTC.

The rearrangement joins TRBV27 to TRBJ1-1; tentative D call: TRBD1 (6 bases). This CDR3 contains 13 residues. Looked up from germline, CDR1 is MNHEY and CDR2 is SMNVEV (reference sequence). The ends were cut back, 6 bases at V and 1 base at J, with 9 bases in the middle. The chain's CDR3 is CASSRDKNTEAFF. CDR3 nucleotides: TGTGCCAGCAGCAGGGACAAGAACACTGAAGCTTTCTTT.

The genes are TRBV5-1 and TRBJ2-1; 12 bases fit TRBD2. Germline V lookup: CDR1 SGHRS, CDR2 YFSETQ. The CDR3 totals 15 residues. V was pared by 4 bases and J by 5 bases, with 4 bases of the junction left unmatched. The CDR3 DNA follows: TGCGCCAGCAGCCGCCGACTAGCGGGGGACAATGAGCAGTTCTTC. Its translation is CASSRRLAGDNEQFF.

In this sample, this clone turned up a few times. V and J are TRBV6-6 and TRBJ2-1; no definite D call. Germline V CDR1 and CDR2: MNHNY, SVGAGI (reference sequence). The ends were cut back, 5 bases at V and 7 bases at J, with 12 bases in the middle. CDR3 length equals 13 residues. For the CDR3, the DNA is TGTGCCAGCAGTGATGTACACAGTAATGAGCAGTTCTTC. Protein sequence: CASSDVHSNEQFF.

The J gene is TRBJ2-3, the V gene TRBV5-1; no reliable D call. V shed 0 bases and J shed 7 bases, with 12 bases lying between them. CDR1 is SGHRS, CDR2 YFSETQ, per germline. CDR3 size: 14 residues. The CDR3, as DNA: TGCGCCAGCAGCTTGGCATCGTCTGACTATACGCAGTATTTT. Its protein is CASSLASSDYTQYF.

This clone was counted between two and nine times. This rearrangement joins TRBV9 to TRBJ1-5; D is perhaps TRBD1 (6 bases). Germline V gives CDR1 SGDLS, CDR2 YYNGEE. Trimming stripped 4 bases from V and 6 bases from J, with 14 bases between. The CDR3 extends over 14 amino acids. The CDR3 loop reads CASSLQGSGQPQHF. CDR3 in DNA: TGTGCCAGCAGCCTACAGGGAAGCGGTCAGCCCCAGCATTTT.

The chain combines TRBV7-8 with TRBJ2-7; the D is unclear. The CDR3 is 15 residues long. Trimming took 0 bases from V and 0 from J, leaving 9 bases between them. Looked up from germline, CDR1 is SGHVS and CDR2 is FQNEAQ. As DNA, the CDR3 is TGTGCCAGCAGCTTAGCGCAAACGGCCTCCTACGAGCAGTACTTC. Protein product: CASSLAQTASYEQYF.